These 29 T cell receptor beta chains came from one sample sequenced in a study of CD8+CD57+ T cells in acquired aplastic anemia. Genomic DNA acted as the template from which TCR beta VDJ combination and CDR3 sequence profiling were carried out. A single record per CDR3 protein comes from TCRdb applying MiXCR to the reads. The table has around 200,000 distinct CDR3 sequences, 45% to 60% seen once. Those patients picked for sequencing had displayed CD8+CD57+ cell expansion on flow cytometry. The sequenced material came from sorted CD4+, CD8+, or CD8+CD57+ T cells (not recorded which) from PBMCs. The receptors derive from a human donor with aplastic anemia.

This clonotype has just a few counts. This chain links TRBV3-1 with TRBJ2-1; D might be TRBD2 (6 bases). The CDR3 covers 15 residues. Trimming took off 4 bases at V and 9 bases at J, with 19 bases between the two ends. Per germline, CDR1 LGHDT and CDR2 YNNKEL (reference sequence). CDR3 nucleotides: TGTGCCAGCAGCCCCAACGGAGGGGTCCGTGCTGAGCAGTTCTTC. Amino acid sequence: CASSPNGGVRAEQFF.

This clonotype was seen at least ten times. The V and J genes are TRBV20-1 and TRBJ2-3; maybe TRBD2 (6 bases). Looked up from germline, CDR1 is DFQATT and CDR2 is SNEGSKA (reference sequence). The ends were cut back, 4 bases at V and 2 bases at J, with 16 bases in the middle. The CDR3 is made up of 15 amino acids. In nucleotides, the CDR3 is TGCAGTGCTACGCAAGTGGGGGGAATCACAGATACGCAGTATTTT. It encodes CSATQVGGITDTQYF.

The chain recombines TRBV7-8 with TRBJ2-5, with unresolved D. Between the trimmed V and J ends, which lost 0 bases and 4 bases, there was a span of 15 bases. Germline V gene data show CDR1 as SGHVS and CDR2 as FQNEAQ. The CDR3 is 16 amino acids. Here the CDR3 reads CASSLAWLPSRETQYF. CDR3 nucleotides: TGTGCCAGCAGCTTAGCCTGGCTCCCGTCACGAGAGACCCAGTACTTC.

The chain couples TRBV15 to TRBJ1-1, with D hard to call. Trimming pared 3 bases from V and 2 bases from J, leaving 7 bases between. The CDR3 sequence is 13 residues long. Looked up from germline, CDR1 is LNHNV and CDR2 is YYDKDF (reference sequence). The CDR3 sequence is CATSSGFNTEAFF. The CDR3 nucleotides are TGTGCCACCAGCAGCGGATTTAACACTGAAGCTTTCTTT.

The chain couples TRBV2 to TRBJ1-2; TRBD1 agrees at 8 bases. The CDR3 totals 13 residues. V was pared by 7 bases and J by 6 bases, with 7 bases of the junction left unmatched. The V gene's germline CDR1 is SNHLY and CDR2 FYNNEI. Here the CDR3 reads CASISDRGNGYTF. As DNA, the CDR3 is TGTGCCAGCATTTCCGACAGGGGCAATGGCTACACCTTC.

The chain uses TRBV7-6 and TRBJ1-1, with D uncertain. Germline V gene lookup returns CDR1 SGHVS and CDR2 FNYEAQ. CDR3 length equals 12 residues. The V and J ends lost 1 base and 6 bases respectively, with 6 bases between them. CDR3 sequence reads: CASSLGPSEAFF. The CDR3 nucleotides read TGTGCCAGCAGCTTAGGACCCTCTGAAGCTTTCTTT.

V usage is TRBV29-1 and J usage is TRBJ2-5, with TRBD1 matching over 7 bases. With 2 bases clipped from V and 4 bases from J, the junction kept 7 bases outside the gene matches. In germline, CDR1 is SQVTM, CDR2 ANQGSEA. The CDR3 length is 14 residues. The CDR3 region has the DNA TGCAGCGTTGAAAGGGGGCTCCTGAGAGAGACCCAGTACTTC. It specifies CSVERGLLRETQYF.

The CDR3 DNA reads TGTGCCAGCACGCCAGGGACCGGGGAGCTGTTTTTT. The encoded protein is CASTPGTGELFF. The chain couples TRBV2 to TRBJ2-2, with D maybe TRBD1 (5 bases). Germline V gene lookup returns CDR1 SNHLY and CDR2 FYNNEI. The CDR3 spans 12 residues. V lost 7 bases, J lost 5 bases, and 8 bases lay in between.

The table lists this clonotype with a few counts. CDR3 residues: CASSLEPPTAFTEAFF. The CDR3 DNA reads as TGTGCCAGCAGCTTAGAACCACCCACAGCGTTCACTGAAGCTTTCTTT. This chain uses TRBV11-2 with TRBJ1-1; D not certain. Germline V gene data show CDR1 as SGHAT and CDR2 as FQNNGV. CDR3 length equals 16 residues. Trimming stripped 0 bases from V and 4 bases from J, with 15 bases between.

The chain couples TRBV20-1 to TRBJ2-7; TRBD2 aligns across 10 bases. Trimming removed 2 bases from V and 1 base from J; junction bases left unmatched: 8. The length of the CDR3 is 16 residues. The V gene's germline CDR1 is DFQATT and CDR2 SNEGSKA (reference sequence). The CDR3 protein is CSARPGSGGPSYEQYF. In nucleotides, the CDR3 is TGCAGTGCTAGACCGGGTAGCGGGGGGCCTTCCTACGAGCAGTACTTC.

Here the CDR3 reads CASSLDGGGLEGVQYF. The CDR3 DNA reads TGCGCCAGCAGCTTGGACGGCGGGGGCTTGGAGGGGGTCCAGTACTTC. The V gene is TRBV5-1, the J gene TRBJ2-5, with TRBD2 as a possible D gene (7 bases). V was trimmed by 0 bases and J by 10 bases, leaving 22 bases between them. The CDR3 spans 16 residues. Per germline, CDR1 SGHRS and CDR2 YFSETQ.

V and J are TRBV2 and TRBJ1-4, with TRBD1 as a possible D gene (5 bases). The CDR3 length is 13 residues. V lost 5 bases to trimming and J lost 7 bases, with 11 bases between them. The germline gives CDR1 SNHLY, CDR2 FYNNEI. CDR3 coding DNA: TGTGCCAGCAGTATCGGCGGGGGTGAAAAACTGTTTTTT. Amino acid sequence: CASSIGGGEKLFF. Drawing the rest from reference TRBV2 and TRBJ1-4, the complete variable domain is EPEVTQTPSHQVTQMGQEVILRCVPISNHLYFYWYRQILGQKVEFLVSFYNNEISEKSEIFDDQFSVERPDGSNFTLKIRSTKLEDSAMYFCASSIGGGEKLFFGSGTQLSVL.

The rearrangement joins TRBV4-1 to TRBJ2-4, with D perhaps matching TRBD2 (6 bases). Germline-derived CDR1 and CDR2 are MGHRA and YSYEKL. V lost 1 base and J 3 bases, leaving 7 bases between the germline ends. CDR3 length equals 14 residues. CDR3 in amino acids: CASSQVGGKNIQYF. The CDR3 coding sequence is TGCGCCAGCAGCCAAGTGGGGGGCAAAAACATTCAGTACTTC.

The rearrangement links TRBV19 to TRBJ1-4; possibly TRBD1 for D (6 bases). Germline CDR1 LNHDA, CDR2 SQIVND (reference sequence). There are 14 residues in the CDR3. The CDR3 protein is CGTGLSGANEKLFF. The DNA for the CDR3 is TGTGGAACAGGGCTATCCGGGGCTAATGAAAAACTGTTTTTT.

The rearrangement joins TRBV20-1 to TRBJ1-2; TRBD1 matches at 10 bases. V lost 6 bases and J lost 8; bases outside the gene matches: 6. The CDR3 has 12 amino acids. Germline CDR1 and CDR2: DFQATT and SNEGSKA (reference sequence). The CDR3 DNA is TGCAGTGCAACGGGACAGGGGCAAGGCTACACCTTC. Translation gives CSATGQGQGYTF.

This clonotype was observed many times. V usage is TRBV2 and J usage is TRBJ2-3, with 11 bases that match TRBD2. Germline V gene sequence: CDR1 SNHLY, CDR2 FYNNEI. The V and J ends lost 6 bases and 0 bases, in that order; junction bases with no gene match: 11. This CDR3 contains 18 residues. This CDR3 reads CASSRTRTSGPSTDTQYF. In nucleotides, the CDR3 is TGTGCCAGCAGCCGCACTCGGACTAGCGGGCCTAGCACAGATACGCAGTATTTT.

This chain uses TRBV11-2 with TRBJ1-1, with D unresolved. CDR1 and CDR2 (germline): SGHAT, FQNNGV. The CDR3 has 14 amino acids. V dropped 0 bases and J dropped 6 bases, with 11 bases sitting between them. The CDR3 region is CASSLDGSYAEAFF. CDR3 bases: TGTGCCAGCAGCTTAGACGGATCCTACGCTGAAGCTTTCTTT.

This clonotype has more than one count but fewer than ten. The rearrangement uses TRBV6-1 and TRBJ1-6; D might be TRBD1 (5 bases). The CDR3 length is 18 residues. CDR1 MNHNS and CDR2 SASEGT come from the germline V gene. V dropped 2 bases and J dropped 5 bases, with 19 bases sitting between them. DNA of the CDR3: TGTGCCAGCAGTGAACAACCAAAAACCGGGACGGATAATTCACCCCTCCACTTT. It is translated as CASSEQPKTGTDNSPLHF.

Comments on this clonotype: This likely comes from a read error, as the CDR3 has no conserved phenylalanine or tryptophan at its end. The chain uses TRBV7-8 and TRBJ1-1, with D perhaps TRBD1 (5 bases). Looked up from germline, CDR1 is SGHVS and CDR2 is FQNEAQ. CDR3 size: 11 residues. Trimming removed 7 bases from V and 11 bases from J, with 14 bases in between. CDR3 in amino acids: CASILDIRAFL. The CDR3, as DNA: TGTGCCAGCATCCTGGACATCAGGGCTTTCCTT.

This clonotype was found many times. The gene calls are TRBV5-1 and TRBJ2-3; D may be TRBD1 or TRBD2 (6 bases each). The CDR3 totals 16 residues. The V end was cut by 0 bases, the J end by 0 bases, with 11 bases between. CDR1 SGHRS and CDR2 YFSETQ come from the germline V gene. The chain's CDR3 is CASSLARGASTDTQYF. CDR3 bases: TGCGCCAGCAGCTTGGCGAGGGGGGCTAGCACAGATACGCAGTATTTT.

This clonotype was seen at least ten times. The chain has TRBV5-1 and TRBJ2-7; TRBD1 matches 12 bases. The CDR3 is 16 amino acids. V lost 4 bases, J lost 1 base, and 6 bases stayed unmatched. Germline V CDR1 and CDR2: SGHRS, YFSETQ. In DNA, the CDR3 is TGCGCCAGCAGCCCGGGACAGGGGGCGAGTTCCTACGAGCAGTACTTC. This encodes CASSPGQGASSYEQYF.

The rearrangement links TRBV6-5 to TRBJ2-7, with D possibly being TRBD1 (5 bases). The V end lost 6 bases, the J end lost 2 bases, and 11 bases lay between the germline ends. Germline values: CDR1 MNHEY, CDR2 SVGAGI. The CDR3 spans 13 residues. The CDR3 DNA reads as TGTGCCAGCAGCCCTACAGGAGCCTACGAGCAGTACTTC. Amino acid sequence: CASSPTGAYEQYF.

This clonotype has more than one count but fewer than ten. The gene calls are TRBV29-1 and TRBJ1-2, with D possibly being TRBD1 (6 bases). The CDR3 is 14 amino acids. Trimming pared 4 bases from V and 0 bases from J, leaving 12 bases between. The V gene's germline CDR1 is SQVTM and CDR2 ANQGSEA. For the CDR3, the DNA is TGCAGCGTTGTAGACAGGAGTTCTAACTATGGCTACACCTTC. This translates into CSVVDRSSNYGYTF.

This clonotype was counted between two and nine times. The chain uses TRBV20-1 and TRBJ2-1, with 9 bases identical to TRBD1. CDR3 size: 15 residues. With 0 bases clipped from V and 8 bases from J, the junction kept 8 bases outside the gene matches. Germline CDR1 and CDR2: DFQATT and SNEGSKA (reference sequence). The CDR3 is CSARERDRGTDEQFF. DNA for the CDR3: TGCAGTGCTAGAGAAAGAGACAGGGGGACCGATGAGCAGTTCTTC.

On this clonotype: The junction differs from germline at one of its ends, possibly a read error. The V gene is TRBV15, the J gene TRBJ1-4; TRBD1 agrees at 8 bases. The CDR3 loop spans 15 amino acids. The germline gives CDR1 LNHNV, CDR2 YYDKDF (reference sequence). The CDR3 loop reads CATSLLGQDNEKLLF. The CDR3 nucleotides read TGTGCCACCAGCCTTTTGGGACAGGATAATGAAAAACTGCTTTTT.

This clonotype occurred many times. The chain has TRBV15 and TRBJ2-7, with D perhaps matching TRBD1 (6 bases). CDR1 and CDR2 from the germline V gene are LNHNV and YYDKDF (reference sequence). V was clipped by 2 bases and J by 1 base, with 18 bases between them. This CDR3 spans 17 amino acids. CDR3 in DNA: TGTGCCACCAGCAGAAGAACCAGGGGAATTACGTCCTACGAGCAGTACTTC. It specifies CATSRRTRGITSYEQYF.

The chain joins TRBV20-1 to TRBJ2-7, with D unresolved. The V gene's germline CDR1 is DFQATT and CDR2 SNEGSKA (reference sequence). The germline V and J ends were trimmed by 7 bases and 0 bases, with 13 bases remaining between them. The length of the CDR3 is 13 residues. The CDR3 loop is CSVSGMSSYEQYF. CDR3 nucleotides: TGCAGTGTCTCCGGCATGAGCTCCTACGAGCAGTACTTC.

This clonotype was recorded at least ten times. The chain combines TRBV10-3 with TRBJ2-3; D may match TRBD1 or TRBD2 (5 bases each). CDR1 and CDR2 (germline): ENHRY, SYGVKD. With 6 bases removed from V and 1 base from J, the gap between germline ends came to 14 bases. The CDR3 consists of 15 residues. In DNA, the CDR3 is TGTGCCATCAGAGGGGTAGGGGACGGCACAGATACGCAGTATTTT. Protein: CAIRGVGDGTDTQYF.

This clonotype was counted at least ten times. CDR3 amino acids: CASSTTGYQPQHF. In DNA, the CDR3 is TGTGCCAGTAGTACCACTGGGTACCAGCCCCAGCATTTT. J is TRBJ1-5 and V is TRBV19; D is undetermined. The length of the CDR3 is 13 residues. CDR1 and CDR2 from the germline V gene are LNHDA and SQIVND (reference sequence). The ends were cut back, 4 bases at V and 7 bases at J, with 11 bases in the middle.